This is a list of T cell receptor beta chains from one sample in a study of beta chain features in type 1 diabetes. Clones were sequenced by immunoSEQ multiplex PCR, and TCRdb holds only the in-frame ones, with some missing. The repertoire has 100,000 to 150,000 clones, about 17% of them found once; the top ten carry approximately 2.2%. Source material: central memory CD4+ T cells from blood. All receptors come from a man aged 25 to 45 with type 1 diabetes. Both conserved end residues are part of each CDR3. A D gene is named only where the DNA matches it firmly. A row's size may be missing; if present it is once, few, many or a size class.

TRBJ1-2 | TRBD1 | . | TRBV19 | TGTGCCAGTAGTGTGGGACAGAACTATGGCTACACCTTC | CASSVGQNYGYTF
TRBJ2-1 | . | medium-sized | TRBV29-1 | TGCAGCGTTGAGCTACGGGGCGATGCCAATGAGCAGTTCTTC | CSVELRGDANEQFF
TRBJ1-2 | TRBD1 | few | TRBV7-8 | TGTGCCAGCAGCCCCGCGGACAGGGCTGGCTACACCTTC | CASSPADRAGYTF
TRBJ2-1 | . | . | TRBV6-5 | TGTGCCAGCACCAGTGCGTATGGCAATGAGCAGTTCTTC | CASTSAYGNEQFF
TRBJ2-1 | . | few | TRBV7-7 | TGTGCTAGCAGCACTCTGGGGGAGACTAATGAGCAGTTCTTC | CASSTLGETNEQFF
TRBJ2-2 | . | few | TRBV7-2 | TGTGCCAGCAGCGTAGCAGGGAACCGGTTGGGCACCGGGGAGCTGTTTTTT | CASSVAGNRLGTGELFF
TRBJ2-3 | . | . | TRBV5-1 | TGCGCCAGCAGCTTGAAGCAGGGAACAGATACGCAGTATTTT | CASSLKQGTDTQYF
TRBJ2-5 | TRBD2 | . | TRBV29-1 | TGCAGCGGCGGGGGGGAGACCCAGTACTTC | CSGGGETQYF
TRBJ2-3 | . | few | TRBV7-9 | TGTGCCAGCAGCTCCGGACTGGGCACAGATACGCAGTATTTT | CASSSGLGTDTQYF
TRBJ1-2 | . | once | TRBV2 | TGTGCCAGCAGTGAAAGAGGGGACCGCGGCTACACCTTC | CASSERGDRGYTF
TRBJ2-2 | TRBD1 | . | TRBV7-2 | TGTGCCAGCAGCCACAGGGGCCCGAACACCGGGGAGCTGTTTTTT | CASSHRGPNTGELFF
TRBJ2-5 | . | . | TRBV14 | TGTGCCAGCAGCCAAGATCGGTGGGGGACCCAGTACTTC | CASSQDRWGTQYF
TRBJ2-2 | . | few | TRBV19 | TGTGCCAGTTCTAGGGTAGAGGGCGCGAACACCGGGGAGCTGTTTTTT | CASSRVEGANTGELFF
TRBJ1-4 | TRBD1 | . | TRBV30 | TGTGCCTGGAGTGATCGACAGGGGGTTAGCGAAAAACTGTTTTTT | CAWSDRQGVSEKLFF
TRBJ2-7 | . | few | TRBV4-3 | TGCGCCAGCAGCCCATCGAGGACCGCCTACGAGCAGTACTTC | CASSPSRTAYEQYF
TRBJ2-3 | . | . | TRBV5-1 | TGCGCCAGCAGCCTGGGGACCCTAGGCGCAGATACGCAGTATTTT | CASSLGTLGADTQYF
TRBJ1-2 | . | . | TRBV2 | TGTGCCAGCAGGGAGGGGCCGTATGGCTACACCTTC | CASREGPYGYTF
TRBJ2-2 | . | few | TRBV7-9 | TGTGCCAGCAGCCTGACTGGTAACACCGGGGAGCTGTTTTTT | CASSLTGNTGELFF
TRBJ1-1 | TRBD1 | . | TRBV11-3 | TGTGCCAGCAGCCCCGGACAGGGGCTCACTGAAGCTTTCTTT | CASSPGQGLTEAFF
TRBJ1-5 | TRBD1 | few | TRBV19 | TGTGCCAGTAGGCGATCGGACAGGGATCAGCCCCAGCATTTT | CASRRSDRDQPQHF
TRBJ2-7 | TRBD1 | . | TRBV4-2 | TGTGCCAGCAGCCAAGGAGACAGGGCTCCCTACGAGCAGTACTTC | CASSQGDRAPYEQYF
TRBJ1-2 | . | few | TRBV29-1 | TGCAGCGTTGGATGGGAGGGCTATGGCTACACCTTC | CSVGWEGYGYTF
TRBJ2-1 | . | few | TRBV7-2 | TGTGCCAGCAGCTTGAGCCTATACAATGAGCAGTTCTTC | CASSLSLYNEQFF
TRBJ2-5 | . | . | TRBV4-2 | TGTGCCAGCAGCCAAGTCGCTGGGGAGACCCAGTACTTC | CASSQVAGETQYF
TRBJ2-1 | TRBD2 | many | TRBV4-2 | TGTGCCAGCAGCCAAGACCCGACTAGCGGGGTAAGCTCCTACAATGAGCAGTTCTTC | CASSQDPTSGVSSYNEQFF
TRBJ2-1 | . | many | TRBV10-3 | TGTGCCATCAGTGACGGGCATTCCCTCCTCAATGAGCAGTTCTTC | CAISDGHSLLNEQFF
TRBJ2-7 | . | few | TRBV7-2 | TGTGCCAGCAGCTTACCGGGGGCCTACGAGCAGTACTTC | CASSLPGAYEQYF
TRBJ2-5 | . | . | TRBV19 | TGTGCCAGTAGGGTAGAGGCCTTTGGAGAGACCCAGTACTTC | CASRVEAFGETQYF
TRBJ1-1 | TRBD1 | . | TRBV29-1 | TGCAGCGTTGGGGGACAGGGATCGTCCACGAACACTGAAGCTTTCTTT | CSVGGQGSSTNTEAFF
TRBJ1-1 | . | few | TRBV29-1 | TGCAGCGTTGAAGTTTCTGTGAACACTGAAGCTTTCTTT | CSVEVSVNTEAFF
TRBJ2-5 | . | few | TRBV5-1 | TGCGCCAGCAGCACGGGACAAGGAGGGCAAGAGACCCAGTACTTC | CASSTGQGGQETQYF
TRBJ1-2 | . | . | TRBV23-1 | TGCGCCAGCCTGAACTATGGCTACACCTTC | CASLNYGYTF
TRBJ2-2 | TRBD1 | few | TRBV5-1 | TGCGCCAGCAGCTTATCCGGGACAGATTACACCGGGGAGCTGTTTTTT | CASSLSGTDYTGELFF
TRBJ2-1 | . | . | TRBV5-6 | TGTGCCAGCAGTCGAGAAGGGGGGTCCTACAATGAGCAGTTCTTC | CASSREGGSYNEQFF
TRBJ1-2 | TRBD1 | . | TRBV19 | TGTGCCTCCGACCCCGGACAGGGGACCTATGGCTACACCTTC | CASDPGQGTYGYTF